One and the same sample provided the 14 T cell receptor beta chains below, sequenced in a study of sequential checkpoint blockade in melanoma. Documented treatment: randomized to nivolumab then ipilimumab (arm A) or the reverse (arm B). Clones were read by immunoSEQ multiplex PCR, and TCRdb kept only the in-frame ones, dropping some. Of 20,000 to 25,000 clones listed, 82% are singletons. Specimen: CD8+ T cells sorted from blood (inferred from file names), collected from a patient given nivolumab and ipilimumab in sequence. The receptors here all came from a human donor with melanoma.

V is TRBV11-3 and J is TRBJ2-7; TRBD2 aligns across 7 bases. The CDR3 runs to 15 residues. The V segment lost 8 bases and the J segment 3 bases; nucleotides outside the gene matches: 13. Germline V gene data show CDR1 as SGHNT and CDR2 as YENEEA. The CDR3 bases are TGTGCCAGCCGGCAAGGCCTAGCGGTGAACTACGAGCAGTACTTC. The encoded protein is CASRQGLAVNYEQYF. The whole variable domain, filled in from reference TRBV11-3 and TRBJ2-7, reads EAGVVQSPRYKIIEKKQPVAFWCNPISGHNTLYWYLQNLGQGPELLIRYENEEAVDDSQLPKDRFSAERLKGVDSTLKIQPAELGDSAVYLCASRQGLAVNYEQYFGPGTRLTVT.

This clone was picked up one time. The V gene is TRBV7-2, the J gene TRBJ2-7, with 7 nucleotides matching TRBD1. This CDR3 contains 15 residues. Germline V lookup: CDR1 SGHTA, CDR2 FQGNSA. V shed 1 base and J 0 bases; nucleotides not matched to a gene: 3. CDR3 amino acids: CASSLDRGVSYEQYF. The CDR3 coding sequence is TGTGCCAGCAGCTTAGACAGGGGCGTCTCCTACGAGCAGTACTTC.

The chain uses TRBV19 and TRBJ1-4; tentative D call: TRBD1 (6 bases). Looked up from germline, CDR1 is LNHDA and CDR2 is SQIVND (reference sequence). V lost 3 bases to trimming and J lost 8 bases, with 16 bases between them. This CDR3 spans 15 amino acids. CDR3 nucleotide sequence: TGTGCCAGTAGTATGAAAGGACAGCCCCCCGAAAAACTGTTTTTT. It translates to CASSMKGQPPEKLFF.

This clone was seen more than once but under ten times. The V and J genes are TRBV7-9 and TRBJ2-7, with 7 nucleotides matching TRBD1. The ends lost 1 base at V and 3 bases at J; junction bases unmatched: 6. The CDR3 totals 15 residues. CDR1 is SEHNR and CDR2 is FQNEAQ in the germline V gene (reference sequence). The CDR3 region is CASSLVETGIYEQYF. CDR3 nucleotide sequence: TGTGCCAGCAGCTTAGTAGAGACAGGGATCTACGAGCAGTACTTC. The variable domain in full, completed from reference TRBV7-9 and TRBJ2-7, reads DTGVSQNPRHKITKRGQNVTFRCDPISEHNRLYWYRQTLGQGPEFLTYFQNEAQLEKSRLLSDRFSAERPKGSFSTLEIQRTEQGDSAMYLCASSLVETGIYEQYFGPGTRLTVT.

The chain links TRBV11-2 to TRBJ2-1, with 14 bases aligning to TRBD2. Per germline, CDR1 SGHAT and CDR2 FQNNGV. This CDR3 contains 17 residues. J was trimmed by 8 bases and V by 5 bases; bases with no gene match: 11. CDR3 in DNA: TGTGCCAGCAGCCAGATCGGACTAGCGGGAGGTAGCTATGAGCAGTTCTTC. Translation gives CASSQIGLAGGSYEQFF.

This clone was detected once. The chain carries TRBV19 and TRBJ2-2; D remains unclear. The V and J ends lost 4 bases and 7 bases respectively, with 10 bases between them. This CDR3 has 13 residues. Germline V gene sequence: CDR1 LNHDA, CDR2 SQIVND (reference sequence). The CDR3 DNA reads TGTGCCAGTAGTACGTCCCTGAGCGGGGAGCTGTTTTTT. The encoded protein is CASSTSLSGELFF.

Concerning this clone: Other DNA variants within this sample encode the same CDR3. The chain joins TRBV18 to TRBJ1-1; 8 bases line up with TRBD1. CDR1 is KGHSH, CDR2 LQKENI, per germline. There are 15 residues in the CDR3. The V segment lost 3 bases and the J segment 1 base; nucleotides outside the gene matches: 4. CDR3 DNA: TGTGCCAGCTCACCCGGACAGGGCGCGAACACTGAAGCTTTCTTT. Amino acid sequence: CASSPGQGANTEAFF.

This chain uses TRBV7-2 with TRBJ1-5; D may be TRBD1 (6 bases). The CDR3 totals 14 residues. Per the germline V gene, CDR1 is SGHTA and CDR2 is FQGNSA. The germline V and J ends were trimmed by 5 bases and 6 bases, with 14 bases remaining between them. The CDR3 spells CASSQGGAGQPQHF. The CDR3 DNA sequence: TGTGCCAGCAGCCAAGGGGGGGCGGGTCAGCCCCAGCATTTT.

The chain carries TRBV18 and TRBJ1-4, with D unresolved. The CDR3 spans 14 residues. Deletions cut 1 base from V and 2 bases from J, with 5 bases between. CDR1 is KGHSH, CDR2 LQKENI, per germline. The CDR3 DNA reads TGTGCCAGCTCACCACTTGGCACTAATGAAAAACTGTTTTTT. The encoded protein is CASSPLGTNEKLFF.

The rearrangement joins TRBV19 to TRBJ2-1, with 7 bases matching TRBD2. V was clipped by 5 bases and J by 8 bases; unmatched bases: 12. The CDR3 has 15 residues. CDR1 and CDR2 (germline): LNHDA, SQIVND (reference sequence). The CDR3 DNA sequence: TGTGCCAGTAGTCGAGGACTAGGGGACCTAGATGAGCAGTTCTTC. Its translation is CASSRGLGDLDEQFF.

This chain connects TRBV5-5 to TRBJ2-1; 8 nucleotides line up with TRBD2. After removal of 2 bases from V and 9 bases from J, the junction contained 4 bases not matched to a gene. This CDR3 has 13 residues. Germline-derived CDR1 and CDR2 are SGHKS and YYEKEE (reference sequence). The CDR3 nucleotides read TGTGCCAGCAGCTTTCGGGAGGGCTCTGAGCAGTTCTTC. This codes for CASSFREGSEQFF.

This chain links TRBV5-1 with TRBJ2-5, with 8 bases aligning to TRBD1. The CDR3 contains 14 residues. Per the germline V gene, CDR1 is SGHRS and CDR2 is YFSETQ. J gave up 9 bases and V 4 bases, and 11 bases lay outside the gene matches. CDR3 coding DNA: TGCGCCAGCAGCGCGGGACAGGCCCAGGGGGCCCAGTACTTC. Its protein is CASSAGQAQGAQYF.

This clone has just a few counts. The chain carries TRBV11-3 and TRBJ2-2, with 7 bases lining up with TRBD2. Germline assignment: CDR1 SGHNT and CDR2 YENEEA. Trimming at V came to 1 base and at J to 5 bases, leaving 7 bases not matched to a gene. The CDR3 sequence is 16 residues long. As DNA, the CDR3 is TGTGCCAGCAGCTTAGGGGGAGGGCCGTTTACCGGGGAGCTGTTTTTT. Translated, it gives CASSLGGGPFTGELFF.

The chain links TRBV29-1 to TRBJ2-7; 10 bases line up with TRBD1. The CDR3 loop spans 12 amino acids. CDR1 SQVTM and CDR2 ANQGSEA come from the germline V gene. V dropped 6 bases and J dropped 3; count of bases not matched to a gene: 2. The CDR3 loop reads CSVGQGRYEQYF. In DNA form, the CDR3 reads TGCAGCGTGGGACAGGGGCGCTACGAGCAGTACTTC.